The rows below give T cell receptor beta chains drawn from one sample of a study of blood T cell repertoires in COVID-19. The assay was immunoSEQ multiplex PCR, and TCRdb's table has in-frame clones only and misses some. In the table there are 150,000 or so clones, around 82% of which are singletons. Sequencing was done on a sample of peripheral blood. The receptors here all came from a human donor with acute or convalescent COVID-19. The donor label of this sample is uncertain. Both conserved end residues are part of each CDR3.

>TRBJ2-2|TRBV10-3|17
CAISDEKFDSFTGELFF
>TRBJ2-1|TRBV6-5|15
CASSPDREPYNEQFF
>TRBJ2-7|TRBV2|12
CASSEVVSEQYF
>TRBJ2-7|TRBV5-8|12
CASSRQGPEQYF
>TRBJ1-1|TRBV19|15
CASKTLQRGDTEAFF
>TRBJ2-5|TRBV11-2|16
CASSLVSGGLDETQYF
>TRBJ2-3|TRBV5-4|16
CASSLAGGPSTDTQYF
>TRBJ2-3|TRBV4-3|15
CASSQVLTGADTQYF
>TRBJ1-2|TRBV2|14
CASSVGGLDYGYTF
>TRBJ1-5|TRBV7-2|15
CASSLTGTGPQPQHF
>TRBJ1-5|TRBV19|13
CASDDRYNQPQHF
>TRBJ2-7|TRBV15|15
CATSRDRQATYEQYF
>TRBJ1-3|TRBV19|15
CASSIDRWKRNTIYF
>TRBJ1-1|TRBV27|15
CASSLYPHQDTEAFF
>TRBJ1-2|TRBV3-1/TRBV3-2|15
CASSEGRGGFYGYTF
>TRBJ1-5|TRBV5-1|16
CASSPGQEKGNQPQHF
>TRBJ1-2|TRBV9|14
CASSGGQFFYGYTF
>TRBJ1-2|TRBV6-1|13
CASSELSSYGYTF
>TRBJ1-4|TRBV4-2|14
CASSHETGNEKLFF
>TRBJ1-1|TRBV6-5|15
CASSYSETGGSEAFF
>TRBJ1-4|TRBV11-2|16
CASSFGASATNEKLFF
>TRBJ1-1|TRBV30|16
CAWSVGDRAGPTEAFF
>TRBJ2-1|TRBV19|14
CASSISGGANEQFF
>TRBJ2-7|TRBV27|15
CASSLSQGETYEQYF
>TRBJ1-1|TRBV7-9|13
CASSLAGVTEAFF
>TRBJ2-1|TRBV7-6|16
CASSRPPSGAYNEQFF
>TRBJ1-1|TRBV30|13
CAWSATGRPEAFF
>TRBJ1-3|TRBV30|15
CAWSAAGASGNTIYF
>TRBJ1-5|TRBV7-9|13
CASSGDSFSPQHF
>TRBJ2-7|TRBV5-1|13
CASSPQGLYEQYF
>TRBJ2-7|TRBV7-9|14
CASSLASVIYEQYF
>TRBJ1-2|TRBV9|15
CASSGQGQANYGYTF
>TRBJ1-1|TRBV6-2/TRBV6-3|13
CASSYQVNTEAFF
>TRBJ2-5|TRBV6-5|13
CASSKPQVGTQYF
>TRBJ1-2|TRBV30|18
CAWSNAGTGIFVNYGYTF
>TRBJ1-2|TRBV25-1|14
CASSRVGGDYGYTF
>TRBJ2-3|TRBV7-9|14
CASSSSGVADTQYF
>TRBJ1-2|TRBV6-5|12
CASSYSGYGYTF
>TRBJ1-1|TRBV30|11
CAWSPGWSAFF
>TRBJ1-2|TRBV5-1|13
CASSLAGGDGYTF
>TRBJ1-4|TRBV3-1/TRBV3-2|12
CASSPGVEKLFF
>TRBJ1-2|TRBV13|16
CASSLAQGLGNYGYTF